The present entry profiles one TCR beta chain with its context. A few counts support this clone. No cognate antigen has been identified for it. Base quality data are lacking; no much larger clone is found one base away. These data come from a study of blood T cell repertoires in COVID-19 (dated by TCRdb to 2018 to 2021). Regarding the complete study: Samples covering the acute and convalescent phases of COVID-19 were provided by collaborators in the United States, Italy and Spain. The material from the prospective study consisted of cDNA or gDNA derived from T cells, B-cell-depleted T cells, or PBMCs. Subjects who had been exposed to COVID-19, were actively infected with it, or had recovered from it provided the deeply sampled blood TCRbeta repertoires that made up the dataset. The repertoires were made available in a free public database intended to serve as a resource for research on the immune response to SARS-CoV-2. Samples came from the ongoing ImmuneRACE study (first 160 participants) plus 1,254 subjects from 6 global collaborators. Sample metadata almost always included a de-identified subject ID, COVID-19 status, age in years and sex. HLA class I and class II types, where available, came from metadata supplied by the sample provider rather than from assay-based typing.

Each collaborating institution followed its own protocols to collect whole blood in K2EDTA tubes. Collaborator samples were shipped for TCRbeta analysis as frozen whole blood, isolated PBMCs, or DNA extracted from either sample type. On the study overall, not on this receptor specifically: The quantity of clinical and demographic metadata differed by source and by participant and was supplied without curation.

V loses 2 bases at its end and J loses 2 bases; junction bases beyond the gene matches: 4. The CDR3 sequence holds 16 residues, the cysteine and phenylalanine included. Only CDR3 DNA remains: 48 bases, in frame from the first base. CDR1 and CDR2, looked up from the germline V gene, are SGHTA and FQGTGA. TCRbeta CDR3 regions were amplified from genomic DNA using the immunoSEQ Assay, a bias-controlled multiplex PCR. As for the authors' bioinformatics: The number of nucleated cells in each sample was estimated by amplification of reference gene primers within the assay. To quantify the absolute abundance of each unique TCRbeta CDR3 rearrangement, sequence reads were collapsed and filtered. Productive Simpson clonality was computed per sample as the square root of Simpson's diversity index over productive rearrangements. TCRdb obtained this table from immuneACCESS and retained in-frame rearrangements with V and J assigned. These tables miss some clones; where compared with another copy, unresolved V genes account for less than half of the shortfall, and the remainder is unexplained. V, J and clone size are taken as reported in that table, and D and trimming were inferred from the DNA itself. The sample includes under 90,000 clones, with approximately 83% observed a single time. The ten top clones hold approximately 40% of the sample.

The sequence joins TRBV7-3 to TRBJ2-7; a stretch of 12 junction bases matches TRBD2. This clonotype was obtained from a man older than 75 with acute or convalescent COVID-19. What was sequenced was peripheral blood. The nucleotides read TGTGCCAGCAGCTTAGGGCGACTAGCGGGAGCCTACGAGCAGTACTTC. It codes for CASSLGRLAGAYEQYF.